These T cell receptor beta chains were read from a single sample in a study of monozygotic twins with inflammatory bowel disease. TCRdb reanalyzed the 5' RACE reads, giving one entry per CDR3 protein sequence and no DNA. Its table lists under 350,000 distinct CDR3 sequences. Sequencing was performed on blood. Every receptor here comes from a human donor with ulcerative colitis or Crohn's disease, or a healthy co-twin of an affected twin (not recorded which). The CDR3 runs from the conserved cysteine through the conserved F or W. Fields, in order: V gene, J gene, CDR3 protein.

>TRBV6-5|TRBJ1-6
CASSYLDVPPLHF
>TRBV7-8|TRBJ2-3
CASSPPAGDTQYF
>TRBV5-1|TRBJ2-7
CASKGQASSYEQYF
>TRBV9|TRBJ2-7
CASSVAATGPYEQYF
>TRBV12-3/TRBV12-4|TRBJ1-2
CASSLRGIIYGYTF
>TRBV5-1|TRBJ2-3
CASSSRQGTDTQYF
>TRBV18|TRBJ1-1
CASSPSQQTNTEAFF
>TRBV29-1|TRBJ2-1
CSVVPGLSYNEQFF
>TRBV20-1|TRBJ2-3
CSAQTYASGNLNTQYF
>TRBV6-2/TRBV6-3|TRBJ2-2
CASTYPPGLMRELFF
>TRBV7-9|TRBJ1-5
CASSRAVNQPQHF
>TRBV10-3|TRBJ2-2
CAIHKSGTGFTGELFF
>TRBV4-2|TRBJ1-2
CASSQRRQGDGYTF
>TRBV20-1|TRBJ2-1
CSATTGSRDNEQFF
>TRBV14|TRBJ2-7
CASSYSGTGYLEQYF
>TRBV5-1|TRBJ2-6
CASSLRSLGANVLTF
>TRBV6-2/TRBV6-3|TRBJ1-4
CASSTGTGIATNEKLFF
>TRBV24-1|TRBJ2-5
CATSDAGTGLIETQYF
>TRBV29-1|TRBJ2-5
CSVEVIVESQETQYF
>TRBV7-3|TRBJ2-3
CASSLQASDTQYF
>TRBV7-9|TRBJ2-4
CASSLLRGMENIQYF
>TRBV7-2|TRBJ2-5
CASSSRRETQYF
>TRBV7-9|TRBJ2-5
CASSLESATGLETQYF
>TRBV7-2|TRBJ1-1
CASSLESRGRAFF
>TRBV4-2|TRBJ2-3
CASSRKTEASTDTQYF
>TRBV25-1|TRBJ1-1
CASSDIYQGRGTEAFF
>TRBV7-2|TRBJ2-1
CASSYSRGHEQFF
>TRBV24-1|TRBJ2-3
CATGGGGAFADTQYF
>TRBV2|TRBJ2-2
CASSRGLGNTGELFF
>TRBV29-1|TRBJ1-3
CSGGQGGPGNTIYF
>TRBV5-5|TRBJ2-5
CATFGTGGYQETQYF
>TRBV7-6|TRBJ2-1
CASSFGEPNEQFF
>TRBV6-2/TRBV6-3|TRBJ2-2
CASSRFTQTGELFF
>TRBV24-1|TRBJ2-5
CATSDLGRGHSQETQYF
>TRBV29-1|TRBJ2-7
CSVGRGWSYEQYF
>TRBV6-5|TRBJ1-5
CASSYGREGNQPQHF
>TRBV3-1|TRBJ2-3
CASSHTGTSGGGTDTQYF
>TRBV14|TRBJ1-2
CASSQDTRIYGYTF
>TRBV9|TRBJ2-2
CASSIRQDSNTGELFF
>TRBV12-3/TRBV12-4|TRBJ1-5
CASSFSRTDNQPQHF
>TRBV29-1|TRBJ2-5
CSVAGGEETQYF
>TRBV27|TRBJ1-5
CASSPLGPPWPQHF
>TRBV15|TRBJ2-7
CATSSDTPYEQYF
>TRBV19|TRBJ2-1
CASSIGRERNNNEQFF
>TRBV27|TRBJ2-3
CASSLSASGIYTDTQYF
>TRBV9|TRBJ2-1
CASTAVGGVQNEQFF
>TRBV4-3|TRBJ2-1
CASSQEGSSYNEQFF
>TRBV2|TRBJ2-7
CASSDRASSYEQYF
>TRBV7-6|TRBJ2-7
CASSFVGQTPEEQYF
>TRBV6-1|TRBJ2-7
CASILGPGPYEQYF
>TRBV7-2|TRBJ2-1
CASSLVGSVGNEQFF
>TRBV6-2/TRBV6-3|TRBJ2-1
CASSYGRGGNEQFF